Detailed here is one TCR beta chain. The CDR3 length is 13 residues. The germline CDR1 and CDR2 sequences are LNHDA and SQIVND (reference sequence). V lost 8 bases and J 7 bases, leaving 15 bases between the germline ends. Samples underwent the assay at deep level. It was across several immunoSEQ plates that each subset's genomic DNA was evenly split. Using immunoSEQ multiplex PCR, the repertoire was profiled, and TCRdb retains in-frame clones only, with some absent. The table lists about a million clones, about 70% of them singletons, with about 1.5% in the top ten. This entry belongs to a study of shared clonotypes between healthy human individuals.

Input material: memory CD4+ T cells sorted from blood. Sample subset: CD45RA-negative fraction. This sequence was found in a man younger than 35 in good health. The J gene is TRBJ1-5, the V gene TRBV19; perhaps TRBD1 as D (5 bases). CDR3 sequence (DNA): TGTGCCAGTCAAGGGCGGGGGGACCAGCCCCAGCATTTT. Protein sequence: CASQGRGDQPQHF.